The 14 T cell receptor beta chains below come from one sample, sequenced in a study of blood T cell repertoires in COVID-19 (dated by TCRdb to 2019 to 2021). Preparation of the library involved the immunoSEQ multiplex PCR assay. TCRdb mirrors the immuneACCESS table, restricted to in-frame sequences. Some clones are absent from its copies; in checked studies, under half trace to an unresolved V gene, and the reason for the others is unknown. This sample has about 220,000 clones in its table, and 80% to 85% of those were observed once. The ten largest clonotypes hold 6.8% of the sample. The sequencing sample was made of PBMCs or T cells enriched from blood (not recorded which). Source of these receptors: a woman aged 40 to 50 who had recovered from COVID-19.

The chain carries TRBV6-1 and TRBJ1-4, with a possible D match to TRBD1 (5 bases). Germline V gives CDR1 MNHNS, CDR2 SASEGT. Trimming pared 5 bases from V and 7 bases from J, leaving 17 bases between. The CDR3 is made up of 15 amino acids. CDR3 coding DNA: TGTGCCAGCAGTTCACCAGGGCTTGTTGGTGAAAAACTGTTTTTT. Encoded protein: CASSSPGLVGEKLFF.

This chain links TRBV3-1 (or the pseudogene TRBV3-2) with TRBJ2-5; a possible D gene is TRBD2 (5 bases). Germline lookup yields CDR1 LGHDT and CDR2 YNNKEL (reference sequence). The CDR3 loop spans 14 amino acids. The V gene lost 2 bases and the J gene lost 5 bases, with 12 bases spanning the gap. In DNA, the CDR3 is TGTGCCAGCAGCCAACCGACTATGCCGGAGACCCAGTACTTC. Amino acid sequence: CASSQPTMPETQYF.

CDR3 protein: CASSFSAGTGELFF. CDR3 bases: TGTGCCAGCAGCTTTTCCGCGGGCACCGGGGAGCTGTTTTTT. This chain uses TRBV7-6 with TRBJ2-2; maybe TRBD2 (5 bases). The CDR3 extends over 14 amino acids. From germline, CDR1 is SGHVS and CDR2 FNYEAQ. Between the trimmed V and J ends, which lost 3 bases and 4 bases, there was a span of 9 bases.

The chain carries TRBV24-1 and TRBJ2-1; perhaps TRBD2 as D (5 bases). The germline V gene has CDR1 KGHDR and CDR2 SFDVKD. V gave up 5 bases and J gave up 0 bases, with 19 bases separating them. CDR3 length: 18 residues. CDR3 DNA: TGTGCCACCAGTGCAAACAACCTACTAGGGAGCTCCTACAATGAGCAGTTCTTC. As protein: CATSANNLLGSSYNEQFF.

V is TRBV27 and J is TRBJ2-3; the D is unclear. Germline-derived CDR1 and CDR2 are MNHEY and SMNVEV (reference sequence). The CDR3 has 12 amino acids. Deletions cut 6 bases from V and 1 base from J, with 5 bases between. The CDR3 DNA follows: TGTGCCAGCAGAAGCCGCACAGATACGCAGTATTTT. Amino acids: CASRSRTDTQYF.

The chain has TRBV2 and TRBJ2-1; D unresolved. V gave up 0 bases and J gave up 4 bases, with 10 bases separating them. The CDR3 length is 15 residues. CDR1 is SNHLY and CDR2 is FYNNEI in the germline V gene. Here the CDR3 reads CASSEAVPTYNEQFF. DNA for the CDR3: TGTGCCAGCAGTGAAGCGGTACCCACATACAATGAGCAGTTCTTC.

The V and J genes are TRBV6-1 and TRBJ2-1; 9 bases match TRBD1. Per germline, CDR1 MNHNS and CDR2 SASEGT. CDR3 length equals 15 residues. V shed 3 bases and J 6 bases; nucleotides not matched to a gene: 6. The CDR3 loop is CASSDRQGGINEQFF. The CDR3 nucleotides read TGTGCCAGCAGTGATAGACAGGGGGGAATCAATGAGCAGTTCTTC.

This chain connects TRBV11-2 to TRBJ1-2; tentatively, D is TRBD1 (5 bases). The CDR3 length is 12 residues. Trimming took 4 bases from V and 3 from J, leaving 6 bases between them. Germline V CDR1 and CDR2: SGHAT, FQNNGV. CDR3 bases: TGTGCCAGCAGCTCAGGGCACTATGGCTACACCTTC. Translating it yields CASSSGHYGYTF.

DNA of the CDR3: TGTGCCAGCGGGGGACTATTGGGGCAAGAGACCCAGTACTTC. Translating gives CASGGLLGQETQYF. V and J are TRBV9 and TRBJ2-5; 7 bases are a match to TRBD2. V gave up 7 bases and J gave up 2 bases; unmatched junction bases: 8. In germline, CDR1 is SGDLS, CDR2 YYNGEE. The CDR3 spans 14 residues. Together with reference TRBV9 and TRBJ2-5, the CDR3 gives the full variable domain: DSGVTQTPKHLITATGQRVTLRCSPRSGDLSVYWYQQSLDQGLQFLIQYYNGEERAKGNILERFSAQQFPDLHSELNLSSLELGDSALYFCASGGLLGQETQYFGPGTRLLVL.

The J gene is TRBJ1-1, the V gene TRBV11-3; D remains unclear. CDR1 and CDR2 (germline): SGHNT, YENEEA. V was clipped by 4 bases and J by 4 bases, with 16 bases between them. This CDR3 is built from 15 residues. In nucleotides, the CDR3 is TGTGCCAGCAGCTCTCCCTCGGTCGGCGGCACTGAAGCTTTCTTT. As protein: CASSSPSVGGTEAFF.

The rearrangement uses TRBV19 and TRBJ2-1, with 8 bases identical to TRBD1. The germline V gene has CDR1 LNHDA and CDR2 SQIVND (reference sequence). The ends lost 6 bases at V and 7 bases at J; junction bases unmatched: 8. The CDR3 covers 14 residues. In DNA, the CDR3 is TGTGCCAGTAGCTCAGGGGGCCGGGGAAATGAGCAGTTCTTC. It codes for CASSSGGRGNEQFF.

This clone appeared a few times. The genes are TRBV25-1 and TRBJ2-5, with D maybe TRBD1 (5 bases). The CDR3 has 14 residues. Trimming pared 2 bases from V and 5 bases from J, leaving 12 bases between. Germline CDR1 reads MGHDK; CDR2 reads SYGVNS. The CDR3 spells CASSEPSRVETQYF. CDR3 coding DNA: TGTGCCAGCAGTGAACCGAGCAGGGTCGAGACCCAGTACTTC.

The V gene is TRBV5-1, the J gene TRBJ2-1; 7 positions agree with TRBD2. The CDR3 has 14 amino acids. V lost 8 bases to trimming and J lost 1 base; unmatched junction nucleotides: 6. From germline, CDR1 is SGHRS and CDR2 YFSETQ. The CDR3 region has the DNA TGCGCCAGTAGCATTAGCGGGTCCTACAATGAGCAGTTCTTC. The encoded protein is CASSISGSYNEQFF.

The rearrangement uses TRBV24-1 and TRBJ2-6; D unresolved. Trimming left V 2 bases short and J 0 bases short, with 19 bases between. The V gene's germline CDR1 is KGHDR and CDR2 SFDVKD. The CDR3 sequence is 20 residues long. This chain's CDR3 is CATSDYMGPNNPSGANVLTF. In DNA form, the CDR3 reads TGTGCCACCAGTGATTATATGGGCCCAAATAACCCCTCTGGGGCCAACGTCCTGACTTTC.